These 22 T cell receptor beta chains were all obtained from the same sample, sequenced in a study of T cell repertoires in ileal Crohn's disease. TCRdb's copy holds only in-frame clones and misses some; the assay was immunoSEQ multiplex PCR. The sample comprises fewer than 5,000 clones, about 80% of which are singletons, and more than 5.5% rests with the top ten. Time point described: inflamed ileum from the surgical specimen. The sequenced sample consisted of ileal tissue. The receptors were sampled from an adult with Crohn's disease.

This chain links TRBV19 with TRBJ2-7, with TRBD1 identical over 7 bases. J gave up 7 bases and V 8 bases, and 14 bases lay outside the gene matches. The CDR3 sequence is 14 residues long. Germline V lookup: CDR1 LNHDA, CDR2 SQIVND (reference sequence). CDR3 coding DNA: TGTGCCAGTTCGGCCCGGACAGGATTAAGGGAGCAGTACTTC. It translates to CASSARTGLREQYF.

The chain recombines TRBV27 with TRBJ2-2, with TRBD2 matching 7 bases. V gave up 0 bases and J gave up 6 bases; unmatched junction bases: 10. The CDR3 has 17 amino acids. Germline V gene data show CDR1 as MNHEY and CDR2 as SMNVEV (reference sequence). The CDR3 nucleotides read TGTGCCAGCAGTTTATCGAGGGATAGGCGGGAGCCCGGGGAGCTGTTTTTT. Encoded protein: CASSLSRDRREPGELFF.

The chain links TRBV7-2 to TRBJ2-1; no clear D. Germline V gene lookup returns CDR1 SGHTA and CDR2 FQGNSA. The CDR3 has 12 amino acids. V dropped 2 bases and J dropped 5 bases, with 4 bases sitting between them. CDR3 sequence reads: CASSLTHNEQFF. For the CDR3, the DNA is TGTGCCAGCAGCTTAACGCACAATGAGCAGTTCTTC. The full variable domain, completed using reference TRBV7-2 and TRBJ2-1, is GAGVSQSPSNKVTEKGKDVELRCDPISGHTALYWYRQSLGQGLEFLIYFQGNSAPDKSGLPSDRFSAERTGGSVSTLTIQRTQQEDSAVYLCASSLTHNEQFFGPGTRLTVL.

The chain couples TRBV28 to TRBJ2-4; 11 bases map to TRBD2. CDR1 is MDHEN, CDR2 SYDVKM, per germline. The trim removed 10 bases at V and 6 bases at J, leaving 2 bases unmatched. The CDR3 extends over 12 amino acids. Here the CDR3 reads CATTSGINIQYF. The DNA for the CDR3 is TGTGCCACGACTAGCGGGATAAACATTCAGTACTTC. Full variable domain (rest looked up from reference TRBV28 and TRBJ2-4): DVKVTQSSRYLVKRTGEKVFLECVQDMDHENMFWYRQDPGLGLRLIYFSYDVKMKEKGDIPEGYSVSREKKERFSLILESASTNQTSMYLCATTSGINIQYFGAGTRLSVL.

J is TRBJ1-2 and V is TRBV5-4; D unresolved. Trimming cost V 0 bases and J 5 bases, with 11 bases left between them. The CDR3 loop spans 14 amino acids. The germline V gene has CDR1 SGHNT and CDR2 YYREEE (reference sequence). The CDR3 loop is CASSLAISPYGYTF. CDR3 bases: TGTGCCAGCAGCTTGGCTATTTCTCCTTATGGCTACACCTTC.

This rearrangement joins TRBV5-1 to TRBJ2-7; possibly TRBD1 for D (5 bases). The germline V gene has CDR1 SGHRS and CDR2 YFSETQ. The CDR3 covers 14 residues. Trimming took 0 bases from V and 4 from J, leaving 11 bases between them. DNA of the CDR3: TGCGCCAGCAGCTTGGATACATCAGGGTACGAGCAGTACTTC. This translates into CASSLDTSGYEQYF.

The chain has TRBV5-5 and TRBJ2-7; D is uncertain. The germline V gene encodes CDR1 SGHKS and CDR2 YYEKEE (reference sequence). Trimming took off 1 base at V and 7 bases at J, with 15 bases between the two ends. This CDR3 comprises 14 residues. CDR3 sequence: CASSLSRMLGEQYF. In DNA, the CDR3 is TGTGCCAGCAGCTTGTCGCGCATGCTGGGGGAGCAGTACTTC.

In its sample, this clone was seen once. This chain joins TRBV4-1 and TRBJ2-3; 12 positions agree with TRBD2. The CDR3 spans 18 residues. V was clipped by 2 bases and J by 1 base; unmatched bases: 7. Per the germline V gene, CDR1 is MGHRA and CDR2 is YSYEKL. The CDR3 bases are TGCGCCAGCAGCCAACGGCTAGCGGGGGGGCTCGGCACAGATACGCAGTATTTT. Translated, it gives CASSQRLAGGLGTDTQYF.

The rearrangement links TRBV5-1 to TRBJ2-6; 7 nucleotides match TRBD1. The length of the CDR3 is 15 residues. V lost 4 bases to trimming and J lost 2 bases; unmatched junction nucleotides: 3. CDR1 is SGHRS, CDR2 YFSETQ, per germline. The CDR3 spells CASSPTGTGANVLTF. The CDR3 DNA is TGCGCCAGCAGCCCGACAGGGACTGGGGCCAACGTCCTGACTTTC. The full variable domain, completed using reference TRBV5-1 and TRBJ2-6, is KAGVTQTPRYLIKTRGQQVTLSCSPISGHRSVSWYQQTPGQGLQFLFEYFSETQRNKGNFPGRFSGRQFSNSRSEMNVSTLELGDSALYLCASSPTGTGANVLTFGAGSRLTVL.

This chain uses TRBV6-5 with TRBJ2-5; no clear D gene. The CDR3 covers 15 residues. Germline V gene data show CDR1 as MNHEY and CDR2 as SVGAGI. V was clipped by 0 bases and J by 4 bases, with 12 bases between them. CDR3: CASSYSRSPAETQYF. The CDR3 DNA reads TGTGCCAGCAGTTACTCGAGATCCCCGGCAGAGACCCAGTACTTC.

This clone was picked up a small number of times. The junction differs from germline at one of its ends, possibly a read error. The chain has TRBV27 and TRBJ1-5, with D maybe TRBD1 (6 bases). Germline CDR1 and CDR2: MNHEY and SMNVEV (reference sequence). The CDR3 consists of 15 residues. CDR3 in amino acids: CASSLSGTLNQPQHF. In nucleotides, the CDR3 is TGTGCCAGCAGTCTATCCGGGACACTAAATCAGCCCCAGCATTTT.

This chain uses TRBV19 with TRBJ1-2, with TRBD1 as a possible D gene (5 bases). Germline loops: CDR1 LNHDA, CDR2 SQIVND (reference sequence). With 6 bases removed from V and 7 bases from J, the gap between germline ends came to 12 bases. This CDR3 region has 12 residues. The CDR3 here is CASSWGGTGYTF. For the CDR3, the DNA is TGTGCCAGTAGCTGGGGGGGGACTGGCTACACCTTC.

This chain joins TRBV7-9 and TRBJ1-4, with D possibly TRBD1 on 5 matching bases. The CDR3 length is 17 residues. The V end was cut by 8 bases, the J end by 4 bases, with 23 bases between. From germline, CDR1 is SEHNR and CDR2 FQNEAQ (reference sequence). CDR3 sequence (DNA): TGTGCCAGCGGATTATGGCAGGGCCTACTTCTTAATGAAAAACTGTTTTTT. This gives the protein CASGLWQGLLLNEKLFF.

The gene calls are TRBV6-6 and TRBJ1-1; no firm D call. The CDR3 is made up of 14 amino acids. Germline CDR1 reads MNHNY; CDR2 reads SVGAGI (reference sequence). Deletions cut 6 bases from V and 4 bases from J, with 15 bases between. CDR3 in amino acids: CASRESWKGTEAFF. The DNA of the CDR3 is TGTGCCAGCAGGGAGTCGTGGAAAGGCACTGAAGCTTTCTTT.

The gene calls are TRBV6-1 and TRBJ1-2, with D possibly matching TRBD1 (6 bases). Between the trimmed V and J ends, which lost 4 bases and 4 bases, there was a span of 16 bases. The CDR3 runs to 15 residues. Germline CDR1 MNHNS, CDR2 SASEGT. CDR3 DNA sequence: TGTGCCAGCAGTGTGGAATTCAGGGGTGCCTATGGCTACACCTTC. This sequence encodes CASSVEFRGAYGYTF.

The gene calls are TRBV4-1 and TRBJ1-1; maybe TRBD1 (5 bases). The V gene lost 8 bases and the J gene lost 3 bases, with 16 bases spanning the gap. The germline V gene has CDR1 MGHRA and CDR2 YSYEKL. The CDR3 length is 14 residues. CDR3 in amino acids: CASVLGASHTEAFF. The CDR3 DNA reads TGCGCCAGCGTTCTAGGGGCCTCGCACACTGAAGCTTTCTTT.

The chain carries TRBV2 and TRBJ2-7; 10 nucleotides match TRBD2. The CDR3 sequence is 16 residues long. V was pared by 5 bases and J by 2 bases, with 9 bases of the junction left unmatched. CDR1 is SNHLY, CDR2 FYNNEI, per germline. The CDR3 loop reads CASSFLPSGGAYEQYF. CDR3 coding DNA: TGTGCCAGCAGTTTCCTACCTAGCGGGGGAGCCTACGAGCAGTACTTC.

The chain couples TRBV30 to TRBJ2-7, with D perhaps assigned TRBD1 or TRBD2 (6 bases each). Germline V gene sequence: CDR1 GTSNPN, CDR2 SVGIG (reference sequence). Trimming took off 3 bases at V and 5 bases at J, with 20 bases between the two ends. The CDR3 runs to 15 residues. In DNA, the CDR3 is TGTGCCTGGAGATTGATGGGGGGTCAGGGGAACGAGCAGTACTTC. It specifies CAWRLMGGQGNEQYF.

The chain carries TRBV19 and TRBJ2-3; 7 nucleotides line up with TRBD2. Germline V gene data show CDR1 as LNHDA and CDR2 as SQIVND (reference sequence). The CDR3 totals 13 residues. V lost 8 bases to trimming and J lost 3 bases; unmatched junction nucleotides: 5. This CDR3 reads CASAGVVTDTQYF. The CDR3 bases are TGTGCCAGTGCGGGAGTGGTGACAGATACGCAGTATTTT.

V is TRBV29-1 and J is TRBJ1-2; TRBD1 matches 9 bases. Germline V gene lookup returns CDR1 SQVTM and CDR2 ANQGSEA. J was trimmed by 10 bases and V by 7 bases; bases with no gene match: 10. The length of the CDR3 is 12 residues. CDR3 in amino acids: CSGGTGFGDYTF. The CDR3 DNA is TGCAGCGGAGGGACAGGGTTCGGGGACTACACCTTC.

This chain links TRBV5-4 with TRBJ1-2; 8 nucleotides match TRBD1. Germline assignment: CDR1 SGHNT and CDR2 YYREEE (reference sequence). This CDR3 comprises 14 residues. The V gene end was trimmed by 5 bases and the J gene end by 4 bases; junction bases not matched to a gene: 7. The CDR3 sequence: CASRTQGERYGYTF. DNA for the CDR3: TGTGCCAGCAGAACACAGGGGGAGCGCTATGGCTACACCTTC. The whole variable domain, remainder taken from reference TRBV5-4 and TRBJ1-2, is ETGVTQSPTHLIKTRGQQVTLRCSSQSGHNTVSWYQQALGQGPQFIFQYYREEENGRGNFPPRFSGLQFPNYSSELNVNALELDDSALYLCASRTQGERYGYTFGSGTRLTVV.

V is TRBV4-1 and J is TRBJ1-2; no definite D call. Deletions cut 4 bases from V and 3 bases from J, with 12 bases between. Germline loops: CDR1 MGHRA, CDR2 YSYEKL. The CDR3 totals 14 residues. CDR3 bases: TGCGCCAGCAGCCTTACGGACCGATACTATGGCTACACCTTC. Translating gives CASSLTDRYYGYTF.